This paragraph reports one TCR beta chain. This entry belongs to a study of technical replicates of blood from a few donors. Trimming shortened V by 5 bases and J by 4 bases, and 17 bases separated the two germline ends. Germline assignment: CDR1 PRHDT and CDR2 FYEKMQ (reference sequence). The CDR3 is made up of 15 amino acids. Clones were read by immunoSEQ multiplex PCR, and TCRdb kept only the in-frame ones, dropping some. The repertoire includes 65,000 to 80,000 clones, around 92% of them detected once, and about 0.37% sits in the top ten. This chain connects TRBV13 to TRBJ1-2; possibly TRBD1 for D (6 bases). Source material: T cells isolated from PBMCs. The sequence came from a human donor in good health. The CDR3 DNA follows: TGTGCCAGCAGCCGAGGCACTCAGGGGACCTATGGCTACACCTTC. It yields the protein CASSRGTQGTYGYTF.